This T cell receptor beta chain was captured in a study of T-cell memory formation after mild COVID-19 (dated by TCRdb to the early 2020s). About the study as a whole: TCR sequence clusters from the two donors were largely donor specific. T-cell clones expanding and contracting after mild COVID-19 in two donors were tracked by longitudinal TCRalpha and TCRbeta repertoire sequencing. The cohort comprised two young, previously healthy adult volunteers, one female and one male. General conclusions and limits of the study: Contracting CD4+ clones were found mainly in CM and EM memory subsets, while CD8+ clones were enriched in EMRA. Clones contracting from day 15 to 85 had balanced CD4/CD8 phenotypes, while a second wave expanding from day 15 to 37 was biased towards CD4+. Some responding clones were found in pre-infection memory, which suggests that pre-existing cross-reactive memory T cells took part in the SARS-CoV-2 response. Whether the second-wave clones peaking on day 37 were SARS-CoV-2 specific was not confirmed. The study included only a couple of mild cases, and larger cohorts that include severe cases with pre-infection samples were judged to be necessary.

This clonotype has only a few counts. What this receptor recognizes is not known. Per-base quality was not reported, and no clone a single base away is much larger than it. The CDR3 holds 14 amino acids from the cysteine to the phenylalanine. Only the CDR3 region is kept as DNA, spanning 42 bases read in frame from base 1. Based on the germline V gene, the CDR1 and CDR2 sequences are KGHDR and SFDVKD. V loses 4 bases, J loses 0 bases, and the germline ends lie 6 bases apart. Ficoll-Paque density gradient centrifugation was the method used to isolate PBMCs. Sequencing took place on an Illumina NovaSeq 6000. TCRalpha and TCRbeta cDNA libraries were constructed by 5'RACE with constant-segment primers, with sample barcodes and unique molecular identifiers being introduced. Trizol reagent was used to extract RNA from every sample. The libraries were amplified in two PCR steps, and the second step added a second sample barcode and Illumina TruSeq adapters. Sequencing of libraries was performed on an Illumina NovaSeq with 2 x 150 bp paired-end reads. The paper's data handling went like this. Reads were demultiplexed and collapsed into UMI-guided consensus sequences with migec v1.2.7. With mixcr v2.1.11, UMI consensuses were aligned to TRA and TRB V and J templates and assembled into clonotypes. A clonotype was counted as expanded or contracted only if both edgeR and NoisET called the change significant, with noise models trained on biological replicates. For edgeR calls, the thresholds were a false discovery rate-adjusted p below 0.01 and a log2 fold-change of 1. As an exploratory analysis of dynamics, max-normalized trajectories of the 1000 most abundant clonotypes were examined with PCA combined with hierarchical clustering. Separately sequenced CD4+ and CD8+ repertoires were used to assign the CD4 or CD8 phenotype of responding clones. Clones were called with MiXCR by TCRdb after fastp trimmed the public reads at Q25, and only in-frame beta chains were retained. Every entry covers one CDR3 protein and lists the most common genes and DNA from its rows. TCRdb's processing, not the study's, gives the V and J calls here. A total of about half a million distinct CDR3 sequences appear in this sample, roughly 18% of them only once. The ten largest account for approximately 13% of the sample.

The source material was PBMCs or a T cell subset sorted from them (not recorded which). Recombination linked TRBV24-1 to TRBJ1-3, with the D gene not clear enough to name. This receptor was identified in an adult woman who had mild COVID-19 (a few samples of this study predate the infection). The sample titles of this study are shuffled in the database, so cell type and time point are left out; the donor was told from shared clones. The CDR3 in this case is CATSERHSGNTIYF. The base sequence is TGTGCCACCAGTGAACGTCACTCTGGAAACACCATATATTTT.